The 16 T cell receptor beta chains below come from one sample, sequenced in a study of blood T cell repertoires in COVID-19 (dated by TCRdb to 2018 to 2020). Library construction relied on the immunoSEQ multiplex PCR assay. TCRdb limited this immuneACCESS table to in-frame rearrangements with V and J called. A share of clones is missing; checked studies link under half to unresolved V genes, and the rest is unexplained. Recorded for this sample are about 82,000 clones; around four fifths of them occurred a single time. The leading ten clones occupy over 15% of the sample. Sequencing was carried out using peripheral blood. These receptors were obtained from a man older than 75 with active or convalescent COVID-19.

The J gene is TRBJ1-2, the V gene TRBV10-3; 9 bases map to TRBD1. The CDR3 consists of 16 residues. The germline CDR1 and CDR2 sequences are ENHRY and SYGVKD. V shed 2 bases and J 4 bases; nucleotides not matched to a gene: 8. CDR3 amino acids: CAISERMGQGPYGYTF. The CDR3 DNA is TGTGCCATCAGTGAGCGTATGGGACAGGGACCCTATGGCTACACCTTC.

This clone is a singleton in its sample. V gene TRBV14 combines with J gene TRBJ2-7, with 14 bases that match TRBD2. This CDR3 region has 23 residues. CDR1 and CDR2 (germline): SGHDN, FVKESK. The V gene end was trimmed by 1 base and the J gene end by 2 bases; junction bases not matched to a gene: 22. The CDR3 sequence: CASSQGGRGLGTSGRVFTYEQYV. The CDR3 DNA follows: TGTGCCAGCAGCCAAGGCGGCAGGGGGCTGGGGACTAGCGGGAGAGTTTTTACCTACGAGCAGTACGTC.

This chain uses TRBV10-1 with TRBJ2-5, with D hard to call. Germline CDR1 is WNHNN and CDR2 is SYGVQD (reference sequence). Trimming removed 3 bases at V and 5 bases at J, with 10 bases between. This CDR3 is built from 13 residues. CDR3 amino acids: CASSDHRRETQYF. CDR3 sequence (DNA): TGCGCCAGCAGTGACCATCGGCGGGAGACCCAGTACTTC.

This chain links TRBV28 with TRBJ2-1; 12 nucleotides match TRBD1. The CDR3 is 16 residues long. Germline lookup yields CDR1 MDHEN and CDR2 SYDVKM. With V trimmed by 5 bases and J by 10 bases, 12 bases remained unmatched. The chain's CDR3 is CASSLTGTGGFGEQFF. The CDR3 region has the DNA TGTGCCAGCAGTCTAACCGGGACAGGGGGCTTCGGGGAGCAGTTCTTC.

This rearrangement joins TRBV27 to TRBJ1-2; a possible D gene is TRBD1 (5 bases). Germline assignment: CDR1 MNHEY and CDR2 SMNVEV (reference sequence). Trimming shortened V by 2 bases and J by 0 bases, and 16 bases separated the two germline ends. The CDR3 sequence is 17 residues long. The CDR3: CASSLMGGTWSNYGYTF. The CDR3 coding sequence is TGTGCCAGCAGTTTAATGGGAGGGACCTGGTCTAACTATGGCTACACCTTC.

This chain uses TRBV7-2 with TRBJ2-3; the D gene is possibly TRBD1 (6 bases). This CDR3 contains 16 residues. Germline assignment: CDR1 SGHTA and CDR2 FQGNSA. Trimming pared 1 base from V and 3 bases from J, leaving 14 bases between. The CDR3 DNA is TGTGCCAGCAGCTTAGATGTGGGGGCCACGACAGATACGCAGTATTTT. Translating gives CASSLDVGATTDTQYF.

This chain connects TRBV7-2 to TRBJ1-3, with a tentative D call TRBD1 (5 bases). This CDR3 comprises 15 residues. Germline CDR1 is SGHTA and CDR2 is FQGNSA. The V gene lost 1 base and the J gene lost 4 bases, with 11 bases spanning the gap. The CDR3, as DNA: TGTGCCAGCAGCTTAGATCGGGGGACCGGAAACACCATATATTTT. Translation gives CASSLDRGTGNTIYF.

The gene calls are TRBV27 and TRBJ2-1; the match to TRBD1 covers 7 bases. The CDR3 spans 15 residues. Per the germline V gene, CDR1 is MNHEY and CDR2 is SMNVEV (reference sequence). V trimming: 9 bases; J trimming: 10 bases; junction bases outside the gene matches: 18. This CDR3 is CARDPGQPAVNEQFF. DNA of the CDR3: TGTGCCAGGGACCCGGGACAGCCAGCTGTAAACGAGCAGTTCTTC.

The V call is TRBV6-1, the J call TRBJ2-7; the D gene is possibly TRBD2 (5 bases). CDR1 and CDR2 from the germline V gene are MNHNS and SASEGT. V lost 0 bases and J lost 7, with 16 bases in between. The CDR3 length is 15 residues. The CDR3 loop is CASSEARFGVGEQYV. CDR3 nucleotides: TGTGCCAGCAGTGAAGCGCGATTCGGGGTGGGGGAGCAGTACGTC.

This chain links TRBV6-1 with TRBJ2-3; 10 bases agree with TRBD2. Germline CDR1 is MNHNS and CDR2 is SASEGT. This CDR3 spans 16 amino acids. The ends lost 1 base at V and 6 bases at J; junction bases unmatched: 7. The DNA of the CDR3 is TGTGCCAGCAGTGAAGGGACTAGCGGACCCCTGGATACGCAGTATTTT. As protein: CASSEGTSGPLDTQYF.

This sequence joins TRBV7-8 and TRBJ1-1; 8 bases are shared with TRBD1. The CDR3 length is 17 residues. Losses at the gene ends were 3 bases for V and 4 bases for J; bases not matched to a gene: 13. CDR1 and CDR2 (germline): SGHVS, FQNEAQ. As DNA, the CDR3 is TGTGCCAGCAGCTTTATGGGACAGGAAGATATCTCCACTGAAGCTTTCTTT. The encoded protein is CASSFMGQEDISTEAFF. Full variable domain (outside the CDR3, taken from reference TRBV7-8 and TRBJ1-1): GAGVSQSPRYKVAKRGQDVALRCDPISGHVSLFWYQQALGQGPEFLTYFQNEAQLDKSGLPSDRFFAERPEGSVSTLKIQRTQQEDSAVYLCASSFMGQEDISTEAFFGQGTRLTVV.

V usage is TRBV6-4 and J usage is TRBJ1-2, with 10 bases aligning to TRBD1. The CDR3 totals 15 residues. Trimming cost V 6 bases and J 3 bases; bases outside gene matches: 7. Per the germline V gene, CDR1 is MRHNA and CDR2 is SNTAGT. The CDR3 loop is CASRVGTGADYGYTF. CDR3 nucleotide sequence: TGTGCCAGCAGGGTAGGGACAGGGGCTGACTATGGCTACACCTTC.

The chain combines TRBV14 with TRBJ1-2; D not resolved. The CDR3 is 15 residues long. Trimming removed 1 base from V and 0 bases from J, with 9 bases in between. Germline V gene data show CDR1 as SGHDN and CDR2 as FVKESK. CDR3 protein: CASSQGRGANYGYTF. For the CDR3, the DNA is TGTGCCAGCAGCCAAGGACGGGGAGCTAACTATGGCTACACCTTC.

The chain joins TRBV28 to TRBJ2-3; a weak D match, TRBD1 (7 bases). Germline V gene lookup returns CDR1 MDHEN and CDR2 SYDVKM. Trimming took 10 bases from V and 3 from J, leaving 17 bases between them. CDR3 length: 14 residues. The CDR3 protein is CATRRGTDTDTQYF. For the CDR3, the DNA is TGTGCCACACGGAGGGGGACAGATACAGATACGCAGTATTTT.

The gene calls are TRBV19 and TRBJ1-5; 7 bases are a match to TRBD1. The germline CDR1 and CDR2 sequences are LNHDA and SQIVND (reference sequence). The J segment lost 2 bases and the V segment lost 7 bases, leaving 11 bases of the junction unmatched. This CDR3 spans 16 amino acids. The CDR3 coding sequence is TGTGCCAGTAAACCAATTACCGGGACAGGCAATCAGCCCCAGCATTTT. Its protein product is CASKPITGTGNQPQHF.

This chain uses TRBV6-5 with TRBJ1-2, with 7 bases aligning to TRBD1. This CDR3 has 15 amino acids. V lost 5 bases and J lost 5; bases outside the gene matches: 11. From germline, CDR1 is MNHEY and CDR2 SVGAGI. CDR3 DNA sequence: TGTGCCAGCAGTAATCAAAGGACAGGATCGTATGGCTACACCTTC. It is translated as CASSNQRTGSYGYTF.